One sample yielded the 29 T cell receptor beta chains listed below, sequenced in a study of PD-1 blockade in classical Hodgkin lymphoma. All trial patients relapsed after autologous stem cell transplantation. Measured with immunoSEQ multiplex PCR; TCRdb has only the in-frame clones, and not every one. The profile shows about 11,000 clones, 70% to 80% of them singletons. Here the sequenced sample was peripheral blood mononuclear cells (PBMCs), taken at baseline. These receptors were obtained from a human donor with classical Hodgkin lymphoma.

The CDR3 sequence is CASSQERLAGDIQYF. The CDR3 DNA reads TGTGCCAGCAGCCAAGAAAGGCTAGCGGGGGACATTCAGTACTTC. This chain links TRBV4-2 with TRBJ2-4; 10 bases align to TRBD2. CDR1 is LGHNA, CDR2 YNFKEQ, per germline. V shed 0 bases, J shed 8 bases, and the junction held 4 bases outside the gene matches. This CDR3 contains 15 residues.

The CDR3 reads CASSPEGQGLFYNEQFF. The DNA for the CDR3 is TGTGCCAGCAGCCCAGAGGGACAGGGACTTTTCTACAATGAGCAGTTCTTC. V and J are TRBV7-9 and TRBJ2-1; TRBD1 aligns across 9 bases. The CDR3 is 17 amino acids. Trimming cost V 5 bases and J 3 bases; bases outside gene matches: 11. From germline, CDR1 is SEHNR and CDR2 FQNEAQ (reference sequence).

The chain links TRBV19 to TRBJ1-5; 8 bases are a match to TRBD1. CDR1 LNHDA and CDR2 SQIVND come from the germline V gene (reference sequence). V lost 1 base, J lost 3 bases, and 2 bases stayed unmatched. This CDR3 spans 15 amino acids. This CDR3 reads CASSIGDRTNQPQHF. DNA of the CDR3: TGTGCCAGTAGTATAGGGGACAGGACCAATCAGCCCCAGCATTTT.

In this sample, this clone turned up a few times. The CDR3 DNA is TGTGCCAGCAGCGATCCGGGACGTGGACAGCCCCAGCATTTT. It codes for CASSDPGRGQPQHF. The genes are TRBV6-1 and TRBJ1-5; D may be TRBD1 (5 bases). Germline V lookup: CDR1 MNHNS, CDR2 SASEGT. The V end lost 6 bases, the J end lost 7 bases, and 16 bases lay between the germline ends. The CDR3 totals 14 residues.

This CDR3 is CASSPLSGGYGYTF. The CDR3 coding sequence is TGTGCCAGCAGCCCATTGTCGGGAGGCTATGGCTACACCTTC. V and J are TRBV5-4 and TRBJ1-2; D remains ambiguous. The CDR3 has 14 amino acids. The germline CDR1 and CDR2 sequences are SGHNT and YYREEE (reference sequence). V was clipped by 4 bases and J by 4 bases, with 14 bases between them. The complete variable domain, with remaining parts taken from reference TRBV5-4 and TRBJ1-2, reads ETGVTQSPTHLIKTRGQQVTLRCSSQSGHNTVSWYQQALGQGPQFIFQYYREEENGRGNFPPRFSGLQFPNYSSELNVNALELDDSALYLCASSPLSGGYGYTFGSGTRLTVV.

The DNA of the CDR3 is TGTGCCAGCAGCCAAGACTGCGGGGAAAGCTCCTACAATGAGCAGTTCTTC. Translated: CASSQDCGESSYNEQFF. V usage is TRBV14 and J usage is TRBJ2-1; the D gene is possibly TRBD2 (6 bases). Trimming shortened V by 0 bases and J by 0 bases, and 12 bases separated the two germline ends. Looked up from germline, CDR1 is SGHDN and CDR2 is FVKESK. The CDR3 contains 17 residues.

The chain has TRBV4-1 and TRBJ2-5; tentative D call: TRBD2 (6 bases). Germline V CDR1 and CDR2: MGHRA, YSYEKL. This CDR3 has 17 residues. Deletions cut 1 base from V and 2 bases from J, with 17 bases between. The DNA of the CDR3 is TGCGCCAGCAGCCAAGGCCAACTAGCTGTGACTCAAGAGACCCAGTACTTC. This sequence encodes CASSQGQLAVTQETQYF.

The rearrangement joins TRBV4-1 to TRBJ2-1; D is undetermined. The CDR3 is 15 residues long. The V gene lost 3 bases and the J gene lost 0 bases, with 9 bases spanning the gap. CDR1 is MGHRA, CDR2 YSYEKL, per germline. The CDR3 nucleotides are TGCGCCAGCAGCCAGCCGGACCGCTCCTACAATGAGCAGTTCTTC. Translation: CASSQPDRSYNEQFF.

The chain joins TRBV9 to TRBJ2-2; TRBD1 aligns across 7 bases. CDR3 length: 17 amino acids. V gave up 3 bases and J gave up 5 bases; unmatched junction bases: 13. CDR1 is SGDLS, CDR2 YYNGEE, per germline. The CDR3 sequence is CASSGGKGQDATGELFF. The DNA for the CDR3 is TGTGCCAGCAGCGGAGGGAAAGGACAGGACGCAACCGGGGAGCTGTTTTTT.

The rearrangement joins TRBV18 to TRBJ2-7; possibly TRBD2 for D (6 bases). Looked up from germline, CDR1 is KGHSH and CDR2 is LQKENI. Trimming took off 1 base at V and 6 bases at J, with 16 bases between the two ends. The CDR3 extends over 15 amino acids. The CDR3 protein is CASSPRLVSSIEQYF. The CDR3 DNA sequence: TGTGCCAGCTCACCACGACTAGTCTCTTCTATCGAGCAGTACTTC.

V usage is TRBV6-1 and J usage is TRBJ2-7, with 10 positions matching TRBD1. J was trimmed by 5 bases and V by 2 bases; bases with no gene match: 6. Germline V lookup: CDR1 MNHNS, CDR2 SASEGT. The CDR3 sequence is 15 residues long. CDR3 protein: CASSEPGQGIHEQYF. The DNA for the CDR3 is TGTGCCAGCAGTGAACCGGGACAGGGGATCCACGAGCAGTACTTC.

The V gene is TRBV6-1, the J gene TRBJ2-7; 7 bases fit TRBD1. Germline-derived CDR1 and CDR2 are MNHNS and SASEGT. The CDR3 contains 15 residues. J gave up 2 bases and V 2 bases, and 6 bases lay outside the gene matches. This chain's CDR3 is CASSEWVTGPYEQYF. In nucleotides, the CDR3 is TGTGCCAGCAGTGAATGGGTGACAGGGCCCTACGAGCAGTACTTC.

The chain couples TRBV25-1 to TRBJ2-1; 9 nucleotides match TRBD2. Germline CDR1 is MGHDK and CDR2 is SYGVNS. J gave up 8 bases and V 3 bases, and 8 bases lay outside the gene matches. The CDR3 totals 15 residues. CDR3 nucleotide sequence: TGTGCCAGCAGTGACGCGGCTAGCGGGATGCATGAGCAGTTCTTC. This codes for CASSDAASGMHEQFF. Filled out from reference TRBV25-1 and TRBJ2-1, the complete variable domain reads EADIYQTPRYLVIGTGKKITLECSQTMGHDKMYWYQQDPGMELHLIHYSYGVNSTEKGDLSSESTVSRIRTEHFPLTLESARPSHTSQYLCASSDAASGMHEQFFGPGTRLTVL.

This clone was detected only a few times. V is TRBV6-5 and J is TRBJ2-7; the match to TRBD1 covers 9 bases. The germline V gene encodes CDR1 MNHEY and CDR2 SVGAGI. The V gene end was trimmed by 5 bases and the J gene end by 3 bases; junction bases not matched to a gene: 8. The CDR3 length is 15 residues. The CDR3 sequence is CASSRQGVGIYEQYF. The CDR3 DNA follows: TGTGCCAGCAGTCGACAGGGGGTTGGCATCTACGAGCAGTACTTC.

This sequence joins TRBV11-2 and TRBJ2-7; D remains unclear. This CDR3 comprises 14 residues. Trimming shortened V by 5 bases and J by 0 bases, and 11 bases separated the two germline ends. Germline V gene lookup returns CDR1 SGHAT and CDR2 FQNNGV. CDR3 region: CASSPRQSSYEQYF. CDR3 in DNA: TGTGCCAGCAGCCCGCGTCAAAGCTCCTACGAGCAGTACTTC.

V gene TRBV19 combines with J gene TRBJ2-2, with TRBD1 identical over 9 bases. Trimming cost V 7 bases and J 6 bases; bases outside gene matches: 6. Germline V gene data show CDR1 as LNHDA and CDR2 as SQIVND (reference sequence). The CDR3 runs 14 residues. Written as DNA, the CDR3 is TGTGCCAGTATCCGACAGGGGGGGGCCGGGGAGCTGTTTTTT. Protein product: CASIRQGGAGELFF.

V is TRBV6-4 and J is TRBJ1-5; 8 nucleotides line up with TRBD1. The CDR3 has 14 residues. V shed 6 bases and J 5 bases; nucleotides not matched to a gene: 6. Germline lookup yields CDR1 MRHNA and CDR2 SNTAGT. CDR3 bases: TGTGCCAGCAGCCTAACAGGGGGGGATCAGCCCCAGCATTTT. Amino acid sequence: CASSLTGGDQPQHF.

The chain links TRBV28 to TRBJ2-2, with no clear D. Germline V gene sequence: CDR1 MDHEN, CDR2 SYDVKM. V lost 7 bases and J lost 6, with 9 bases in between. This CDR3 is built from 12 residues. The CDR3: CASTSRPGELFF. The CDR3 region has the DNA TGTGCCAGCACCTCTAGGCCCGGGGAGCTGTTTTTT.

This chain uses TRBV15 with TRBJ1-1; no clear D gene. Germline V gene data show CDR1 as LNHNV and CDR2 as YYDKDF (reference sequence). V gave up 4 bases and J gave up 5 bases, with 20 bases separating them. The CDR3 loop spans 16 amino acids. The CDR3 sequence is CATSTPDPVELTEAFF. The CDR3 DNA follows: TGTGCCACCAGCACCCCGGACCCGGTGGAGCTGACTGAAGCTTTCTTT.

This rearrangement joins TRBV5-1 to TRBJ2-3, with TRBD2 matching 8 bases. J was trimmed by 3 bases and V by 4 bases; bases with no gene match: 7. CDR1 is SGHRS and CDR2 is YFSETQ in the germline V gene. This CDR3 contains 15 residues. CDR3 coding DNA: TGCGCCAGCAGCATCATAGCGGGAAGGACAGATACGCAGTATTTT. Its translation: CASSIIAGRTDTQYF.

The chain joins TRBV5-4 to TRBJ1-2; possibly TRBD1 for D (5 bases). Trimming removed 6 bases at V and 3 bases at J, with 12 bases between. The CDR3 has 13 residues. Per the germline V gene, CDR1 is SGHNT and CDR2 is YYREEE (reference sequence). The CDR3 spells CASTDSRYYGYTF. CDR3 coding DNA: TGTGCCAGCACAGACAGCCGATACTATGGCTACACCTTC.

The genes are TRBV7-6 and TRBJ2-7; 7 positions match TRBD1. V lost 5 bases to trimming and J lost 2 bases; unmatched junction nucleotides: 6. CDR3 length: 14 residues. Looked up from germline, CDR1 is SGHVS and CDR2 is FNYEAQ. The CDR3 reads CASSPGQRTYEQYF. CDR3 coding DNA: TGTGCCAGCAGCCCGGGACAGCGGACCTACGAGCAGTACTTC.

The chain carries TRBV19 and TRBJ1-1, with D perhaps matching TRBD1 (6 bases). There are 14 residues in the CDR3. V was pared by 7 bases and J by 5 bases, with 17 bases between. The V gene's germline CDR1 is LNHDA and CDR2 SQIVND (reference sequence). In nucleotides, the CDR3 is TGTGCCAGTACCACCACAGGGTTGGGTACTGAAGCTTTCTTT. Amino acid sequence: CASTTTGLGTEAFF.

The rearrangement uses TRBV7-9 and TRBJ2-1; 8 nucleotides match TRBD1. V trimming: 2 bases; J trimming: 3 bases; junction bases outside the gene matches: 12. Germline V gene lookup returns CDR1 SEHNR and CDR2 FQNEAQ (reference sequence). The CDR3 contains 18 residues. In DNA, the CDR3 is TGTGCCAGCAGCTTACCGGCAGGGGGCGAGGATTTCTACAATGAGCAGTTCTTC. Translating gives CASSLPAGGEDFYNEQFF. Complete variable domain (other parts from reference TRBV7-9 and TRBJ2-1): DTGVSQNPRHKITKRGQNVTFRCDPISEHNRLYWYRQTLGQGPEFLTYFQNEAQLEKSRLLSDRFSAERPKGSFSTLEIQRTEQGDSAMYLCASSLPAGGEDFYNEQFFGPGTRLTVL.

CDR3 in DNA: TGTGCCAGCAGTGAAGGAGAACCCATCTCCTACGAGCAGTACTTC. Protein sequence: CASSEGEPISYEQYF. This sequence joins TRBV2 and TRBJ2-7; no clear D. The CDR3 consists of 15 residues. Deletions cut 1 base from V and 0 bases from J, with 10 bases between. Germline V CDR1 and CDR2: SNHLY, FYNNEI.

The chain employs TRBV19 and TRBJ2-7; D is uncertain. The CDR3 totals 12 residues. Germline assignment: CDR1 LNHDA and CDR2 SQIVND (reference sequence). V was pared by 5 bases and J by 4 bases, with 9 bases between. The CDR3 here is CASSPGDYEQYF. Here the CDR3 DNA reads TGTGCCAGTAGTCCTGGGGATTACGAGCAGTACTTC.

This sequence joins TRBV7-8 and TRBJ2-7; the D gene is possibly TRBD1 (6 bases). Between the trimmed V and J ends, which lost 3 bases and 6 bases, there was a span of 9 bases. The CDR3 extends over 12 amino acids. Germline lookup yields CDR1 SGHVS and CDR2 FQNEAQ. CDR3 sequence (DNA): TGTGCCAGCAGCTTGGGCAGGGGCGAGCAGTACTTC. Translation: CASSLGRGEQYF.

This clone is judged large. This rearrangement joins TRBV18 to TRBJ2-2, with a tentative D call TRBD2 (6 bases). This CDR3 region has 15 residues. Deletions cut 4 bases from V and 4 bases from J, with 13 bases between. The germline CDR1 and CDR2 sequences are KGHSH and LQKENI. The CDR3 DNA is TGTGCCAGCTCACTAGCGGACGATGGCACCGGGGAGCTGTTTTTT. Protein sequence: CASSLADDGTGELFF.

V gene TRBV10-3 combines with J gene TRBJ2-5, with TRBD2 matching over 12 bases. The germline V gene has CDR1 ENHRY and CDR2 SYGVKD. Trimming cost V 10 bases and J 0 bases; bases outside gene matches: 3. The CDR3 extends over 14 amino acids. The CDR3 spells CATGLAGHQETQYF. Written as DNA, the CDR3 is TGTGCCACGGGACTAGCGGGCCACCAAGAGACCCAGTACTTC.